Following are 15 T cell receptor beta chains from one sample sequenced in a study of blood T cell repertoires in COVID-19. Measured with immunoSEQ multiplex PCR; TCRdb has only the in-frame clones, and not every one. The sample carries about 360,000 clones, more than 85% recorded once. Sequencing used peripheral blood. The receptor source for this set is a human donor in a cohort sampled during active COVID-19.

V usage is TRBV19 and J usage is TRBJ1-1, with TRBD1 matching over 7 bases. Trimming took 6 bases from V and 5 from J; bases not matched to a gene: 12. Germline-derived CDR1 and CDR2 are LNHDA and SQIVND (reference sequence). This CDR3 region has 15 residues. In DNA form, the CDR3 reads TGTGCCAGTAGCCATCGCCGCGACAGGGATACTGAAGCTTTCTTT. Translating gives CASSHRRDRDTEAFF. Drawing the rest from reference TRBV19 and TRBJ1-1, the complete variable domain is DGGITQSPKYLFRKEGQNVTLSCEQNLNHDAMYWYRQDPGQGLRLIYYSQIVNDFQKGDIAEGYSVSREKKESFPLTVTSAQKNPTAFYLCASSHRRDRDTEAFFGQGTRLTVV.

This clone was observed once. J is TRBJ1-4 and V is TRBV2; D may be TRBD1 (6 bases). Germline V gene data show CDR1 as SNHLY and CDR2 as FYNNEI. The V end lost 5 bases, the J end lost 8 bases, and 12 bases lay between the germline ends. The CDR3 runs 13 residues. The CDR3 sequence: CASSSGTSEKLFF. Written as DNA, the CDR3 is TGTGCCAGCAGTTCCGGGACATCCGAAAAACTGTTTTTT.

This chain links TRBV9 with TRBJ2-5; 7 nucleotides agree with TRBD2. Germline V lookup: CDR1 SGDLS, CDR2 YYNGEE. V was pared by 1 base and J by 5 bases, with 2 bases of the junction left unmatched. The CDR3 is 13 amino acids. The CDR3 region has the DNA TGTGCCAGCAGCGTACGGGGGGTGGAGACCCAGTACTTC. Its translation: CASSVRGVETQYF.

The chain links TRBV2 to TRBJ1-4; no firm D call. V lost 8 bases, J lost 5 bases, and 15 bases lay in between. The germline V gene encodes CDR1 SNHLY and CDR2 FYNNEI. The CDR3 consists of 14 residues. The CDR3 here is CASVRDSQNEKLFF. CDR3 sequence (DNA): TGTGCCAGCGTCCGGGATTCGCAGAATGAAAAACTGTTTTTT.

CDR3: CASSQEDRAIQYF. Here the CDR3 DNA reads TGCGCCAGCAGCCAAGAGGACAGAGCTATTCAGTACTTC. The rearrangement uses TRBV4-1 and TRBJ2-4, with D possibly matching TRBD1 (6 bases). The CDR3 runs to 13 residues. V lost 0 bases and J 10 bases, leaving 10 bases between the germline ends. Per germline, CDR1 MGHRA and CDR2 YSYEKL.

The chain links TRBV5-5 to TRBJ2-1; 11 bases align to TRBD2. After removal of 4 bases from V and 8 bases from J, the junction contained 8 bases not matched to a gene. The CDR3 runs 15 residues. The germline gives CDR1 SGHKS, CDR2 YYEKEE (reference sequence). The CDR3 spells CASSLLAGGSYEQFF. Here the CDR3 DNA reads TGTGCCAGCAGCCTCCTAGCGGGGGGAAGCTATGAGCAGTTCTTC.

The chain links TRBV19 to TRBJ2-1; 12 positions agree with TRBD1. The V gene's germline CDR1 is LNHDA and CDR2 SQIVND (reference sequence). J gave up 4 bases and V 2 bases, and 15 bases lay outside the gene matches. The CDR3 length is 20 residues. The CDR3 spells CASSISGTGGRRGSYNEQFF. For the CDR3, the DNA is TGTGCCAGTAGTATATCTGGGACAGGGGGCCGTCGGGGTTCATACAATGAGCAGTTCTTC.

This chain links TRBV7-8 with TRBJ1-2, with D unresolved. The ends were cut back, 5 bases at V and 0 bases at J, with 7 bases in the middle. Germline CDR1 and CDR2: SGHVS and FQNEAQ. The CDR3 consists of 13 residues. CDR3 amino acids: CASSLQTNYGYTF. The CDR3 nucleotides read TGTGCCAGCAGCCTACAGACTAACTATGGCTACACCTTC.

This chain connects TRBV18 to TRBJ2-7, with D possibly TRBD1 on 6 matching bases. Trimming cost V 6 bases and J 1 base, with 19 bases left between them. This CDR3 is 16 amino acids long. Germline V gene data show CDR1 as KGHSH and CDR2 as LQKENI. CDR3 bases: TGTGCCAGCTCCTTGGGGGCCAGGGCCCCTTCCTACGAGCAGTACTTC. Residues: CASSLGARAPSYEQYF. The full variable domain, with the rest looked up from reference TRBV18 and TRBJ2-7, is NAGVMQNPRHLVRRRGQEARLRCSPMKGHSHVYWYRQLPEEGLKFMVYLQKENIIDESGMPKERFSAEFPKEGPSILRIQQVVRGDSAAYFCASSLGARAPSYEQYFGPGTRLTVT.

This clone is a singleton in its sample. The CDR3 spells CASSLDRADSGNTIYF. The CDR3 DNA is TGCGCCAGCAGCCTGGACAGGGCCGACTCTGGAAACACCATATATTTT. V and J are TRBV5-1 and TRBJ1-3, with 8 bases that match TRBD1. Germline assignment: CDR1 SGHRS and CDR2 YFSETQ. The ends lost 4 bases at V and 0 bases at J; junction bases unmatched: 6. This CDR3 spans 16 amino acids.

CDR3 DNA: TGTGCCAGCAGCTTAAAGGTGATGGACAGGGAGGGGATTAATCAGCCCCAGCATTTT. Its translation is CASSLKVMDREGINQPQHF. The chain has TRBV7-3 and TRBJ1-5; TRBD1 agrees at 8 bases. This CDR3 has 19 residues. V lost 1 base to trimming and J lost 4 bases; unmatched junction nucleotides: 15. Germline-derived CDR1 and CDR2 are SGHTA and FQGTGA.

V gene TRBV2 combines with J gene TRBJ1-5, with a possible D match to TRBD1 (5 bases). V was clipped by 1 base and J by 7 bases, with 11 bases between them. This CDR3 region has 14 residues. The germline gives CDR1 SNHLY, CDR2 FYNNEI. The CDR3 nucleotides are TGTGCCAGCAGTGAAGACAGGTTCAGGCAGCCCCAGCATTTT. Translating it yields CASSEDRFRQPQHF.

V gene TRBV5-1 combines with J gene TRBJ1-6; D might be TRBD1 (5 bases). The V end was cut by 3 bases, the J end by 14 bases, with 27 bases between. The CDR3 has 17 amino acids. From germline, CDR1 is SGHRS and CDR2 YFSETQ. The CDR3 protein is CASSSGSQAVGYGALHF. CDR3 DNA sequence: TGCGCCAGCAGCTCAGGATCACAGGCGGTGGGGTATGGTGCCCTCCACTTT.

The rearrangement uses TRBV29-1 and TRBJ2-2, with TRBD2 matching 9 bases. V was pared by 3 bases and J by 4 bases, with 6 bases of the junction left unmatched. This CDR3 spans 15 amino acids. The germline gives CDR1 SQVTM, CDR2 ANQGSEA. The CDR3 DNA reads TGCAGCGTTGAGTCAGGACTAGCGCTCACCGGGGAGCTGTTTTTT. It is translated as CSVESGLALTGELFF.

This clone came up once. V is TRBV4-1 and J is TRBJ1-6; no clear D gene. Germline assignment: CDR1 MGHRA and CDR2 YSYEKL. With 4 bases removed from V and 5 bases from J, the gap between germline ends came to 12 bases. There are 15 residues in the CDR3. The CDR3 here is CASSRAGSDNSPLHF. In DNA form, the CDR3 reads TGCGCCAGCAGCCGGGCAGGCTCGGATAATTCACCCCTCCACTTT.